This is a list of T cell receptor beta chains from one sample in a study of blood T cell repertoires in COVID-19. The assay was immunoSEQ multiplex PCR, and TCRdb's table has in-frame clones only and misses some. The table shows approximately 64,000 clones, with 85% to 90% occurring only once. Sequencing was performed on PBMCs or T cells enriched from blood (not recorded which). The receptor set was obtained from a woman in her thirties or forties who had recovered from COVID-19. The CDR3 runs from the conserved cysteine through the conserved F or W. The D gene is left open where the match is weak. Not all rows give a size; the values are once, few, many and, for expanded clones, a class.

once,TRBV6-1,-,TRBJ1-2,TGTGCCAGCAGTGAAGCGTTGGGAGTGGAGGGTGGCTACACCTTC,CASSEALGVEGGYTF
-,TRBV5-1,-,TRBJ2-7,TGCGCCAGCAGCTCGGGGAGGACTAACGAGCAGTACTTC,CASSSGRTNEQYF
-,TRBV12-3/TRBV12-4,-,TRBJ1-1,TGTGCCAGCACCCCGCCGCCGTACTCTGAAGCTTTCTTT,CASTPPPYSEAFF
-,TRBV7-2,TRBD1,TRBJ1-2,TGTGCCAGCAGCGTCCAGACAGGGGACGCCTATGGCTACACCTTC,CASSVQTGDAYGYTF
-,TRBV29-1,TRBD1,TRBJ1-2,TGCAGCGCCTTAGGGACAGGGTATGGCTACACCTTC,CSALGTGYGYTF
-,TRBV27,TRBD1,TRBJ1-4,TGTGCCAGCAGTCCACAGGGGATCTGGGAAAAACTGTTTTTT,CASSPQGIWEKLFF
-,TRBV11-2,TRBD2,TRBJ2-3,TGTGCCAGCAGCTTCGGACTAGCGGGGGCGGGTACGCAGTATTTT,CASSFGLAGAGTQYF
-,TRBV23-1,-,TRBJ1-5,TGCGCCAGCAGCGCCTCAATCGGGTCCAGGGATTTTACGGGCAATCAGCCCCAGCATTTT,CASSASIGSRDFTGNQPQHF
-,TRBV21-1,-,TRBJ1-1,TGTGCCAGCAGCAAGAGAGCTACGGTGGATACTATGAACACTGAAGCTTTCTTT,CASSKRATVDTMNTEAFF
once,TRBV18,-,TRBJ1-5,TGTGCCAGCTCACCACCGGGGGGGTGGAATCAGCCCCAGCATTTT,CASSPPGGWNQPQHF
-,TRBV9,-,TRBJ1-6,TGTGCCAGCAGCGCGAGGACAGACCCCTATAATTCACCCCTCCACTTT,CASSARTDPYNSPLHF
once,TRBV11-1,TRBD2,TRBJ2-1,TGTGCCAGCAGCCAGCAAAGCGGGGCCTACAATGAGCAGTTCTTC,CASSQQSGAYNEQFF
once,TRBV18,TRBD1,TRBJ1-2,TGTGCCAGCTCACTCTCAGACAGGGTGGACTATGGCTACACCTTC,CASSLSDRVDYGYTF